One TCR beta chain is described in this entry. Its target is not known. Treatment meaning: approximately 11-day PBMC culture with coronavirus spike peptide pools or control peptides (ViraFEST assay). V was trimmed by 2 bases and J by 6 bases, leaving 10 bases between them. This CDR3 is built from 14 residues. Germline lookup yields CDR1 MNHEY and CDR2 SMNVEV (reference sequence). At the Johns Hopkins FTIC core, DNA taken from cultured CD4+ T cells was sequenced by way of the Oncomine TCR Beta short-read assay. TCRdb re-called the PCR reads through MiXCR, storing one row per CDR3 protein. Of 15,000 to 20,000 distinct CDR3 sequences in the sample, around three fifths were seen once. This sample was included in a study of vaccination and CD4 T cells after COVID-19.

This chain uses TRBV27 with TRBJ2-2; D ambiguous. The specimen sequenced was CD4+ T cells from blood, cultured in vitro. The clonotype originates from a human donor who had recovered from COVID-19. As DNA, the CDR3 is TGTGCCAGCAGTTTAAGTCAGGCCGCCGGGGAGCTGTTTTTT. The encoded protein is CASSLSQAAGELFF.